This passage covers 8 T cell receptor beta chains from one sample sequenced in a study of tumor and adjacent non-tumor tissue in lung cancer (dated by TCRdb to 2017 to 2018). Receptors were amplified or captured by multiplex PCR. This sample was sequenced with an Illumina HiSeq 2500. TCRbeta libraries were constructed through three rounds of nested PCR with primers (Table S4) according to protocols modified from ARM-PCR. TCRdb's own reprocessing of the public reads used fastp at Q25 and MiXCR and kept productive beta chains. Rows matching on CDR3 protein sequence are summarized as one entry with the most common DNA and genes. This sample comprises some 90,000 distinct CDR3 sequences, 61% of them detected only once. Of the sample, about 16% is held by the ten largest clones. RNA was extracted from bulk unsorted tissue and checked for quality with a NanoDrop ND-1000 and an Agilent 2100. Source material: lung tumor tissue. Receptors originate from a man in his 70s with non-small cell lung cancer.

About this clonotype: At one end the junction does not follow the germline gene, possibly because of a read error. The chain joins TRBV11-2 to TRBJ2-2; D might be TRBD2 (6 bases). Germline CDR1 SGHAT, CDR2 FQNNGV. CDR3 length: 15 amino acids. Written as DNA, the CDR3 is TGTACCAGCAGCTTAAGCCTAGCGAACATCGGGGAACTGTTTTTT. Translated: CTSSLSLANIGELFF.

This clonotype ranks as medium-sized. This chain joins TRBV6-5 and TRBJ1-4; 12 positions match TRBD1. The CDR3 runs 17 residues. CDR1 is MNHEY, CDR2 SVGAGI, per germline. Trimming took 10 bases from V and 5 from J; bases not matched to a gene: 14. CDR3 nucleotide sequence: TGTGCCACCTTACCGGGACAGGGGGCGTTCGGCAATGAAAAACTGTTTTTT. Its translation: CATLPGQGAFGNEKLFF.

The table lists this clonotype with many counts. The chain recombines TRBV7-9 with TRBJ2-5, with D tentatively TRBD1 (6 bases). The CDR3 sequence is 14 residues long. Germline V gene data show CDR1 as SEHNR and CDR2 as FQNEAQ (reference sequence). Trimming removed 4 bases at V and 1 base at J, with 10 bases between. The CDR3 region has the DNA TGTGCCAGCAGCTACAGGGTATTCCAAGAGACCCAGTACTTC. It specifies CASSYRVFQETQYF.

Regarding this clonotype: Its ends do not fully match the called genes, so a read error is possible. V usage is TRBV12-3 or TRBV12-4 and J usage is TRBJ2-7; D is perhaps TRBD2 (6 bases). CDR3 size: 14 residues. CDR3 in DNA: TGTGCCGGCAGTCTTAGAGGGGAGGCCTACGAGCAGTACTTC. Translated, it gives CAGSLRGEAYEQYF.

This clonotype was detected ten times or more. This chain connects TRBV20-1 to TRBJ2-5, with TRBD2 matching over 7 bases. This CDR3 contains 13 residues. Trimming removed 7 bases from V and 5 bases from J; junction bases left unmatched: 10. CDR1 is DFQATT, CDR2 SNEGSKA, per germline (reference sequence). This chain's CDR3 is CSVSGGWQETQYF. The CDR3, as DNA: TGCAGTGTTTCGGGGGGATGGCAGGAGACCCAGTACTTC.

This clonotype appeared a few times. Mismatch with germline at one junction end may stem from a read error. The chain recombines TRBV5-1 with TRBJ2-5; D remains unclear. Germline-derived CDR1 and CDR2 are SGHRS and YFSETQ. This CDR3 has 15 residues. As DNA, the CDR3 is TGCGCCAGCAGCTTGGCCATCAGCTATCAGGAGACCCAGTATTTC. It yields the protein CASSLAISYQETQYF.

Concerning this clonotype itself: Since no conserved phenylalanine or tryptophan closes the CDR3, a read error is the likely cause. The chain employs TRBV11-2 and TRBJ2-7; D might be TRBD1 (5 bases). CDR3 size: 13 residues. Germline loops: CDR1 SGHAT, CDR2 FQNNGV. CDR3 DNA: TGTGGCATCAGCTTAGATCCAGGGTACGAGCAGTACTCC. It translates to CGISLDPGYEQYS.

This clonotype was counted ten times or more. The CDR3: CASSFGHIQYF. In nucleotides, the CDR3 is TGTGCCAGCAGTTTTGGTCACATTCAGTACTTC. V usage is TRBV28 and J usage is TRBJ2-4; no definite D call. This CDR3 region has 11 residues. Germline CDR1 MDHEN, CDR2 SYDVKM. Trimming took 3 bases from V and 8 from J, leaving 5 bases between them.